One and the same sample provided the 32 T cell receptor beta chains below, sequenced in a study of monozygotic twins with inflammatory bowel disease. TCRdb derives one entry per CDR3 protein from the 5' RACE reads, leaving out DNA. The sample has about 130,000 distinct CDR3 sequences, and its top ten clones hold 0.95% to 1.5%. Material: blood. These receptor sequences come from a human donor with ulcerative colitis or Crohn's disease, or a healthy co-twin of an affected twin (not recorded which).

The chain employs TRBV9 and TRBJ2-2; TCRdb proposes TRBD1, but this gene call is untestable without DNA. This CDR3 is built from 16 residues. Germline V CDR1 and CDR2: SGDLS, YYNGEE. CDR3 sequence: CASSSEGQANTGELFF.

The V and J genes are TRBV5-1 and TRBJ2-3. The CDR3 totals 14 residues. CDR1 and CDR2 (germline): SGHRS, YFSETQ. CDR3 amino acids: CATSYDGRTDTQYF.

J is TRBJ1-2 and V is TRBV9. The length of the CDR3 is 13 residues. CDR1 is SGDLS, CDR2 YYNGEE, per germline. CDR3 region: CASSVAMNYGYTF.

V is TRBV7-3 and J is TRBJ2-3; the TCRdb D gene call, TRBD1, has no DNA to confirm it. There are 15 residues in the CDR3. The V gene's germline CDR1 is SGHTA and CDR2 FQGTGA. This CDR3 is CASSPNRGSTDTQYF. Full variable domain (remainder filled in from reference TRBV7-3 and TRBJ2-3): GAGVSQTPSNKVTEKGKYVELRCDPISGHTALYWYRQSLGQGPEFLIYFQGTGAADDSGLPNDRFFAVRPEGSVSTLKIQRTERGDSAVYLCASSPNRGSTDTQYFGPGTRLTVL.

J is TRBJ1-1 and V is TRBV19. This CDR3 contains 12 residues. Germline CDR1 is LNHDA and CDR2 is SQIVND (reference sequence). CDR3 region: CASRGTNTEAFF. Full variable domain (remainder filled in from reference TRBV19 and TRBJ1-1): DGGITQSPKYLFRKEGQNVTLSCEQNLNHDAMYWYRQDPGQGLRLIYYSQIVNDFQKGDIAEGYSVSREKKESFPLTVTSAQKNPTAFYLCASRGTNTEAFFGQGTRLTVV.

V is TRBV19 and J is TRBJ2-1; the TCRdb D gene call, TRBD1, has no DNA to confirm it. The CDR3 loop spans 19 amino acids. Per germline, CDR1 LNHDA and CDR2 SQIVND (reference sequence). This chain's CDR3 is CASTARGLRSGTSYNEQFF.

This chain uses TRBV28 with TRBJ1-2. This CDR3 region has 12 residues. Looked up from germline, CDR1 is MDHEN and CDR2 is SYDVKM. The CDR3 reads CASLAGTYGYTF.

The genes are TRBV11-3 and TRBJ2-1; TCRdb designates TRBD2, a call that cannot be tested without DNA. CDR1 is SGHNT, CDR2 YENEEA, per germline. The CDR3 contains 15 residues. The CDR3 sequence: CASSHRGRSPGEQFF.

J is TRBJ1-5 and V is TRBV27; the D gene TCRdb calls, TRBD1, cannot be checked with no DNA. CDR3 size: 16 residues. Germline V lookup: CDR1 MNHEY, CDR2 SMNVEV (reference sequence). CDR3 sequence: CASSRGGDRGLQPQHF.

The chain uses TRBV5-1 and TRBJ1-2; with no DNA, the TCRdb D assignment of TRBD1 cannot be verified. The CDR3 spans 16 residues. Germline V gene lookup returns CDR1 SGHRS and CDR2 YFSETQ. This CDR3 is CASSSITGNTDYGYTF.

The V and J genes are TRBV5-1 and TRBJ1-1. This CDR3 comprises 16 residues. The V gene's germline CDR1 is SGHRS and CDR2 YFSETQ. This CDR3 is CASSWGLGRMNTEAFF.

The chain joins TRBV6-2 or TRBV6-3 to TRBJ1-2. This CDR3 is 12 amino acids long. From germline, CDR1 is MNHEY and CDR2 SVGEGT. CDR3 in amino acids: CASSFGQGGYTF.

The V gene is TRBV24-1, the J gene TRBJ2-7; TCRdb's assignment of TRBD2 cannot be checked, as there is no DNA. Germline assignment: CDR1 KGHDR and CDR2 SFDVKD. CDR3 size: 17 residues. CDR3 residues: CATSDALPGGARYEQYF.

The chain has TRBV24-1 and TRBJ2-1; the D gene TCRdb calls, TRBD2, cannot be checked with no DNA. Germline V gene data show CDR1 as KGHDR and CDR2 as SFDVKD. The CDR3 consists of 15 residues. This chain's CDR3 is CATSRRVAGLNEQFF.

V usage is TRBV24-1 and J usage is TRBJ2-1; the D call of TRBD1 rests on TCRdb alone, since no DNA is present to check it. CDR1 KGHDR and CDR2 SFDVKD come from the germline V gene. This CDR3 comprises 15 residues. This chain's CDR3 is CATSFGSLSYNEQFF.

This chain links TRBV11-2 with TRBJ2-2; checking the TCRdb D call of TRBD1 is not possible without DNA. CDR1 is SGHAT and CDR2 is FQNNGV in the germline V gene. The length of the CDR3 is 17 residues. The CDR3 here is CASSFRQGVGDTGELFF. Full variable domain (rest looked up from reference TRBV11-2 and TRBJ2-2): EAGVAQSPRYKIIEKRQSVAFWCNPISGHATLYWYQQILGQGPKLLIQFQNNGVVDDSQLPKDRFSAERLKGVDSTLKIQPAKLEDSAVYLCASSFRQGVGDTGELFFGEGSRLTVL.

The chain employs TRBV12-3 or TRBV12-4 and TRBJ1-1; with no DNA, the TCRdb D assignment of TRBD1 cannot be verified. The CDR3 is 16 amino acids. The chain's CDR3 is CASSPRGSARYTEAFF.

CDR3 residues: CSARGFSENTEAFF. The chain has TRBV20-1 and TRBJ1-1. Germline loops: CDR1 DFQATT, CDR2 SNEGSKA (reference sequence). CDR3 length equals 14 residues.

The chain is built from TRBV5-1 and TRBJ2-1; the D call from TCRdb, TRBD2, cannot be confirmed without DNA. The CDR3 is made up of 17 amino acids. Germline V gene lookup returns CDR1 SGHRS and CDR2 YFSETQ. CDR3 sequence reads: CASSPSVIAGGDNEQFF.

The chain links TRBV5-5 to TRBJ1-3. Germline CDR1 reads SGHKS; CDR2 reads YYEKEE (reference sequence). The CDR3 has 16 residues. The CDR3 sequence: CASSLEGTVFGNTIYF.

This rearrangement joins TRBV7-2 to TRBJ2-1; TCRdb selects TRBD2, and the lack of DNA leaves this call unchecked. The CDR3 has 15 amino acids. Germline-derived CDR1 and CDR2 are SGHTA and FQGNSA. CDR3 sequence: CASSWTSGMNNEQFF.

The V gene is TRBV7-2, the J gene TRBJ2-1. From germline, CDR1 is SGHTA and CDR2 FQGNSA. The CDR3 runs 14 residues. The CDR3 is CASSLSDNNNEQFF.

The chain has TRBV4-1 and TRBJ1-6; TCRdb selects TRBD1, and the lack of DNA leaves this call unchecked. The CDR3 loop spans 17 amino acids. Germline CDR1 reads MGHRA; CDR2 reads YSYEKL. The CDR3: CASSQASSGQHNSPLHF.

This chain connects TRBV21-1 to TRBJ2-5; there is no DNA to check the TCRdb D call of TRBD2. TRBV21-1 is reported as a pseudogene. The CDR3 sequence is 16 residues long. The CDR3 loop reads CASSKGTSGKQETQYF.

This sequence joins TRBV4-2 and TRBJ2-1; TCRdb reports TRBD1, a call that lacks DNA to check it against. The CDR3 totals 15 residues. CDR1 is LGHNA and CDR2 is YNFKEQ in the germline V gene. CDR3 region: CASSQDRGGYNEQFF.

This chain joins TRBV11-1 and TRBJ2-3; TCRdb designates TRBD1, a call that cannot be tested without DNA. The V gene's germline CDR1 is SGHAT and CDR2 FQDESV (reference sequence). The CDR3 sequence is 13 residues long. CDR3 protein: CASSPLRTDTQYF.

This chain joins TRBV7-3 and TRBJ2-1; TCRdb designates TRBD2, a call that cannot be tested without DNA. In germline, CDR1 is SGHTA, CDR2 FQGTGA. This CDR3 region has 18 residues. CDR3 in amino acids: CASSLMGLAGGSYNEQFF.

The chain links TRBV4-1 to TRBJ2-1. The CDR3 has 16 residues. Germline V gene lookup returns CDR1 MGHRA and CDR2 YSYEKL. CDR3 protein: CASSQVGGSSYNEQFF.

The genes are TRBV7-2 and TRBJ1-5. Looked up from germline, CDR1 is SGHTA and CDR2 is FQGNSA. This CDR3 spans 16 amino acids. CDR3: CASSLPTLGQYQPQHF.

J is TRBJ1-5 and V is TRBV7-2. Germline lookup yields CDR1 SGHTA and CDR2 FQGNSA. This CDR3 has 13 amino acids. This chain's CDR3 is CASSSVGNQPQHF.

This chain joins TRBV15 and TRBJ1-1; TCRdb returns TRBD1, unconfirmable since there is no DNA. The CDR3 is 12 amino acids. From germline, CDR1 is LNHNV and CDR2 YYDKDF (reference sequence). CDR3 loop: CATSRVGGGAFF. Full variable domain (missing parts from reference TRBV15 and TRBJ1-1): DAMVIQNPRYQVTQFGKPVTLSCSQTLNHNVMYWYQQKSSQAPKLLFHYYDKDFNNEADTPDNFQSRRPNTSFCFLDIRSPGLGDTAMYLCATSRVGGGAFFGQGTRLTVV.

CDR3 loop: CASSQVGGTGELFF. The chain combines TRBV4-3 with TRBJ2-2; without DNA, the TCRdb call of TRBD2 cannot be checked. CDR3 size: 14 residues. Germline V gene sequence: CDR1 LGHNA, CDR2 YSLEER.